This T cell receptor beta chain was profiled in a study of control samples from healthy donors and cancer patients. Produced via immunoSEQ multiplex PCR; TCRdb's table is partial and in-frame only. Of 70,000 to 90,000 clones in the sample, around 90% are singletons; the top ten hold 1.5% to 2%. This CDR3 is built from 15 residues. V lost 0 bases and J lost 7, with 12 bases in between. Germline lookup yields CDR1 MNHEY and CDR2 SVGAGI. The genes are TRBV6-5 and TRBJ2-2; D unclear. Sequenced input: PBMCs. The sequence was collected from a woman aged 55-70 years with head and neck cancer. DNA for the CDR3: TGTGCCAGCAGTTACTCCCGCCTAGTGAACGGGGAGCTGTTTTTT. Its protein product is CASSYSRLVNGELFF.